One and the same sample provided the 10 T cell receptor beta chains below, sequenced in a study of long-term antiretroviral therapy in people with HIV. Version v3.0 of the immunoSEQ assay ran at survey level. Sequencing used immunoSEQ multiplex PCR; TCRdb keeps in-frame clones, though not all of them. The sample lists 25,000 to 30,000 clones; nearly 85% were seen once. The material sequenced was unsorted PBMCs, taken 0.8 years before starting antiretroviral therapy. The receptors were sampled from a man between 18 and 29 years old with HIV.

The chain recombines TRBV5-6 with TRBJ2-6; no clear D gene. The germline V gene has CDR1 SGHDT and CDR2 YYEEEE. Trimming removed 0 bases from V and 0 bases from J, with 7 bases in between. The CDR3 has 16 residues. The CDR3 is CASSLGRHSGANVLTF. The CDR3, as DNA: TGTGCCAGCAGCTTGGGACGGCACTCTGGGGCCAACGTCCTGACTTTC.

The chain joins TRBV28 to TRBJ1-1, with TRBD1 identical over 11 bases. With V trimmed by 5 bases and J by 5 bases, 7 bases remained unmatched. The length of the CDR3 is 15 residues. CDR1 and CDR2 from the germline V gene are MDHEN and SYDVKM. The chain's CDR3 is CASSDTGTGGTEAFF. The CDR3, as DNA: TGTGCCAGCAGTGATACCGGGACAGGGGGAACTGAAGCTTTCTTT.

The rearrangement uses TRBV6-8 and TRBJ1-2; unclear D gene. The V gene lost 8 bases and the J gene lost 1 base, with 14 bases spanning the gap. This CDR3 has 14 residues. Germline V gives CDR1 MNHGY, CDR2 SAAAGT. The DNA of the CDR3 is TGTGCCAGCCCTTCCCATATCCTTAACTATGGCTACACCTTC. This sequence encodes CASPSHILNYGYTF.

The chain combines TRBV6-1 with TRBJ2-5; D is unresolved. V gave up 2 bases and J gave up 3 bases, with 13 bases separating them. CDR3 length: 15 residues. The V gene's germline CDR1 is MNHNS and CDR2 SASEGT. As DNA, the CDR3 is TGTGCCAGCAGTGAAAGATCCCGGGCCAAAGAGACCCAGTACTTC. Encoded protein: CASSERSRAKETQYF.

The V gene is TRBV7-9, the J gene TRBJ1-4, with TRBD1 as a possible D gene (5 bases). CDR1 SEHNR and CDR2 FQNEAQ come from the germline V gene (reference sequence). V gave up 5 bases and J gave up 5 bases, with 12 bases separating them. This CDR3 is built from 14 residues. In DNA form, the CDR3 reads TGTGCCAGCAGCCAGGGCGTCATCAATGAAAAACTGTTTTTT. Its protein is CASSQGVINEKLFF.

This clone is a singleton in its sample. The V and J genes are TRBV6-1 and TRBJ1-1, with a weak D call TRBD1 (6 bases). This CDR3 region has 14 residues. The V end lost 1 base, the J end lost 4 bases, and 10 bases lay between the germline ends. Germline CDR1 and CDR2: MNHNS and SASEGT. CDR3 in amino acids: CASSEDVGATEAFF. The DNA of the CDR3 is TGTGCCAGCAGTGAAGATGTGGGGGCCACTGAAGCTTTCTTT.

The sample holds a few counts of this clone. The rearrangement uses TRBV5-5 and TRBJ2-5; 9 nucleotides align to TRBD1. Per the germline V gene, CDR1 is SGHKS and CDR2 is YYEKEE (reference sequence). J gave up 5 bases and V 5 bases, and 13 bases lay outside the gene matches. This CDR3 is built from 16 residues. CDR3: CASRTTGGGTRETQYF. CDR3 coding DNA: TGTGCCAGCAGAACTACAGGGGGCGGAACCAGGGAGACCCAGTACTTC.

This rearrangement joins TRBV2 to TRBJ1-4; 8 nucleotides align to TRBD1. Germline lookup yields CDR1 SNHLY and CDR2 FYNNEI. There are 16 residues in the CDR3. The V and J ends lost 6 bases and 1 base, in that order; junction bases with no gene match: 7. CDR3 nucleotides: TGTGCCAGCAGCCCCAGGGGGCAGGGAACTAATGAAAAACTGTTTTTT. Amino acids: CASSPRGQGTNEKLFF.

This chain links TRBV5-1 with TRBJ2-5; D assignment may be TRBD1 or TRBD2 (5 bases each). The germline gives CDR1 SGHRS, CDR2 YFSETQ. This CDR3 is built from 14 residues. V lost 0 bases and J lost 1, with 7 bases in between. CDR3 DNA sequence: TGCGCCAGCAGCTTGGTGGGGGTCCAAGAGACCCAGTACTTC. As protein: CASSLVGVQETQYF.

This chain uses TRBV7-2 with TRBJ2-5; a weak D match, TRBD1 (5 bases). V dropped 3 bases and J dropped 7 bases, with 12 bases sitting between them. This CDR3 has 13 residues. Germline V gene lookup returns CDR1 SGHTA and CDR2 FQGNSA. CDR3 DNA: TGTGCCAGCAGCTTGACGGCCCAGGGGACCCAGTACTTC. Translated, it gives CASSLTAQGTQYF.